One sample yielded the 10 T cell receptor beta chains listed below, sequenced in a study of PD-1 blockade in classical Hodgkin lymphoma. The data were produced by immunoSEQ multiplex PCR, yet TCRdb's version contains in-frame clones alone and is incomplete. The sample consists of tens of thousands of clones, 85% to 90% of them appearing once. Exposure to brentuximab vedotin varied, and each patient had relapsed following autologous stem cell transplantation. Sequences were derived from peripheral blood mononuclear cells (PBMCs), sampled at baseline. All receptors derive from a human donor with classical Hodgkin lymphoma.

The chain uses TRBV4-1 and TRBJ2-3, with a possible D match to TRBD1 (6 bases). Germline values: CDR1 MGHRA, CDR2 YSYEKL. Trimming stripped 4 bases from V and 8 bases from J, with 25 bases between. There are 17 residues in the CDR3. The CDR3 bases are TGCGCCAGCAGCCCATCCTTAACGACAGGACCATCAGGTACGCAGTATTTT. Amino acid sequence: CASSPSLTTGPSGTQYF.

The chain combines TRBV7-8 with TRBJ2-1; tentatively, D is TRBD2 (6 bases). Trimming pared 4 bases from V and 9 bases from J, leaving 13 bases between. This CDR3 has 13 residues. Germline CDR1 SGHVS, CDR2 FQNEAQ. CDR3 coding DNA: TGTGCCAGCAGCTGGGGACTTGCCGGTGAGCAGTTCTTC. Residues: CASSWGLAGEQFF.

This chain joins TRBV9 and TRBJ1-5, with D possibly matching TRBD1 (6 bases). This CDR3 contains 15 residues. Trimming took off 0 bases at V and 7 bases at J, with 14 bases between the two ends. The germline gives CDR1 SGDLS, CDR2 YYNGEE. This chain's CDR3 is CASSVGGGAGQPQHF. CDR3 sequence (DNA): TGTGCCAGCAGCGTAGGGGGGGGCGCGGGGCAGCCCCAGCATTTT.

This clone was picked up a small number of times. The chain recombines TRBV7-2 with TRBJ1-6, with no clear D. The V gene's germline CDR1 is SGHTA and CDR2 FQGNSA. V shed 0 bases and J shed 19 bases, with 16 bases lying between them. This CDR3 has 13 residues. CDR3 region: CASSLAQGSKWHF. Written as DNA, the CDR3 is TGTGCCAGCAGCTTAGCGCAAGGCAGCAAGTGGCACTTT.

This chain connects TRBV6-5 to TRBJ2-7; 9 nucleotides match TRBD1. Germline CDR1 reads MNHEY; CDR2 reads SVGAGI. The CDR3 contains 14 residues. V trimming: 6 bases; J trimming: 5 bases; junction bases outside the gene matches: 8. CDR3 nucleotide sequence: TGTGCCAGCAGCCCGACAGGGGGATCAGACGAGCAGTACTTC. Encoded protein: CASSPTGGSDEQYF.

V and J are TRBV4-2 and TRBJ1-2; D unresolved. CDR3 length equals 13 residues. V lost 1 base and J lost 4, with 7 bases in between. CDR1 LGHNA and CDR2 YNFKEQ come from the germline V gene. The CDR3 bases are TGTGCCAGCAGCCAAGCACAGACCTATGGCTACACCTTC. Amino acids: CASSQAQTYGYTF.

Comments on this clone: Compared with germline, one end of the junction differs, possibly owing to a read error. The CDR3 spells CASSLAGIPRGF. The CDR3 DNA follows: TGCGCCAGCAGCTTGGCGGGGATTCCCAGGGGTTTC. J is TRBJ2-7 and V is TRBV5-1; possibly TRBD1 for D (6 bases). CDR1 SGHRS and CDR2 YFSETQ come from the germline V gene. The CDR3 length is 12 residues. The whole variable domain, filled in from reference TRBV5-1 and TRBJ2-7, reads KAGVTQTPRYLIKTRGQQVTLSCSPISGHRSVSWYQQTPGQGLQFLFEYFSETQRNKGNFPGRFSGRQFSNSRSEMNVSTLELGDSALYLCASSLAGIPRGFGPGTRLTVT.

The chain is built from TRBV7-9 and TRBJ1-1, with unresolved D. CDR1 and CDR2 from the germline V gene are SEHNR and FQNEAQ (reference sequence). The V end lost 5 bases, the J end lost 4 bases, and 5 bases lay between the germline ends. The CDR3 sequence is 11 residues long. The CDR3 is CASSHRTEAFF. CDR3 DNA: TGTGCCAGCAGCCATCGCACTGAAGCTTTCTTT.

This clone was observed once. The CDR3: CASSRAPSYEQYF. CDR3 DNA: TGTGCCAGCAGCCGCGCCCCCTCCTACGAGCAGTACTTC. This chain links TRBV7-9 with TRBJ2-7; D remains ambiguous. Germline CDR1 reads SEHNR; CDR2 reads FQNEAQ (reference sequence). The length of the CDR3 is 13 residues. Between the trimmed V and J ends, which lost 5 bases and 0 bases, there was a span of 8 bases.

The count of this clone is one. This chain joins TRBV10-3 and TRBJ2-1; the D gene is possibly TRBD1 (5 bases). The CDR3 loop spans 12 amino acids. Per the germline V gene, CDR1 is ENHRY and CDR2 is SYGVKD. Trimming took off 6 bases at V and 3 bases at J, with 6 bases between the two ends. The CDR3 bases are TGTGCCATCAGGACAGTCTACAATGAGCAGTTCTTC. Protein sequence: CAIRTVYNEQFF.